One TCR beta chain is described in this entry. Its specificity is unknown. These data are taken from a study of CD8+ T cells in alopecia areata. Across the study: A 6-month off-drug phase came after tofacitinib, which had lasted 6 to 18 months.

Isolated RNA was reverse transcribed into cDNA used as the sequencing template. The table came from immunoSEQ multiplex PCR; TCRdb's copy has only in-frame clones and leaves some out. Among roughly 150,000 clones listed, around 55% were seen once. Overall study findings and caveats: Clonality was higher in lesional than normal scalp, especially in alopecia totalis/universalis.

J gave up 3 bases and V 4 bases, and 9 bases lay outside the gene matches. This CDR3 region has 15 residues. Germline V CDR1 and CDR2: SGDLS, YYNGEE. This chain joins TRBV9 and TRBJ1-1; TRBD1 aligns across 7 bases. The sequencing here drew on CD8+ T cells sorted from blood, taken at week 0. The clonotype was recovered from a human donor with alopecia areata. The CDR3 DNA sequence: TGTGCCAGCAGCATGACAGGGTCGGCGGACACTGAAGCTTTCTTT. This translates into CASSMTGSADTEAFF.